This T cell receptor beta chain was identified in a study of T cell changes during pregnancy in multiple sclerosis. Trimming took 5 bases from V and 3 from J, leaving 14 bases between them. Germline CDR1 is SNHLY and CDR2 is FYNNEI. The CDR3 is 15 residues long. Clones were read by immunoSEQ multiplex PCR, and TCRdb kept only the in-frame ones, dropping some. The sample lists over 30,000 clones, about 90% occurring once. The sample here was CD4+ T cells from peripheral blood mononuclear cells, taken in the second trimester of pregnancy. The gene calls are TRBV2 and TRBJ1-5; unclear D gene. The clonotype was recovered from a female donor in good health, enrolled as a control in a pregnancy study. CDR3 DNA: TGTGCCAGCAGTTATCTCCGGGAGAACAATCAGCCCCAGCATTTT. Protein product: CASSYLRENNQPQHF.